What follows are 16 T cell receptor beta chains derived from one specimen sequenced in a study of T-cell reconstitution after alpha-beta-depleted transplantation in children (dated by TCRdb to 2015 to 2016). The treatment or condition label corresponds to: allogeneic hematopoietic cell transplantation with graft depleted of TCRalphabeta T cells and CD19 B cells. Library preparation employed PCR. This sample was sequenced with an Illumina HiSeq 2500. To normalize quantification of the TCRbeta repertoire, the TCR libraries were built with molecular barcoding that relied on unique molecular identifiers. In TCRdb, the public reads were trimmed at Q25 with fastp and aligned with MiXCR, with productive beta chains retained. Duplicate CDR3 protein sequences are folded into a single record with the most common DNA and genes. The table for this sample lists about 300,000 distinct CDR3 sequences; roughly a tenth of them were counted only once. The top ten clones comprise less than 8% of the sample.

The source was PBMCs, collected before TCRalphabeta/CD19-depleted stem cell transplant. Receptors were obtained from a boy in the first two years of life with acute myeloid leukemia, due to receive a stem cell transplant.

For the CDR3, the DNA is TGTGCCAGCAGTTGGAAGGGGGACTATGGCTACACCTTC. Translation: CASSWKGDYGYTF. V and J are TRBV12-3 or TRBV12-4 and TRBJ1-2, with D perhaps matching TRBD1 (6 bases). The germline V and J ends were trimmed by 4 bases and 3 bases, with 9 bases remaining between them. The CDR3 contains 13 residues.

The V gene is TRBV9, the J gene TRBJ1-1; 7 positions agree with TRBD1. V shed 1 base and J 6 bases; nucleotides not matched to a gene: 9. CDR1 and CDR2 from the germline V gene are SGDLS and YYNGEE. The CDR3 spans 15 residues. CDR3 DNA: TGTGCCAGCAGCGTAAGAGGGACGGGACAGCCTGAAGCTTTCTTT. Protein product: CASSVRGTGQPEAFF.

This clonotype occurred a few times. In DNA, the CDR3 is TGCAGCGTTGCAACCGTAATGAACACTGAAGCTTTCTTT. As protein: CSVATVMNTEAFF. The genes are TRBV29-1 and TRBJ1-1; D gene unclear. The germline V gene encodes CDR1 SQVTM and CDR2 ANQGSEA. This CDR3 has 13 amino acids. V was trimmed by 4 bases and J by 0 bases, leaving 9 bases between them. Looking up the rest from reference TRBV29-1 and TRBJ1-1 gives the full variable domain: SAVISQKPSRDICQRGTSLTIQCQVDSQVTMMFWYRQQPGQSLTLIATANQGSEATYESGFVIDKFPISRPNLTFSTLTVSNMSPEDSSIYLCSVATVMNTEAFFGQGTRLTVV.

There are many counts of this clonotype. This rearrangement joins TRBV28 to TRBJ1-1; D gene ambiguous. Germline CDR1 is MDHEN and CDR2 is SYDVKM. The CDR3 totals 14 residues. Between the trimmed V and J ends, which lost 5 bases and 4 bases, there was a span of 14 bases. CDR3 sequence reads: CASSQPGSITEAFF. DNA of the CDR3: TGTGCCAGCAGTCAGCCGGGTTCCATCACTGAAGCTTTCTTT.

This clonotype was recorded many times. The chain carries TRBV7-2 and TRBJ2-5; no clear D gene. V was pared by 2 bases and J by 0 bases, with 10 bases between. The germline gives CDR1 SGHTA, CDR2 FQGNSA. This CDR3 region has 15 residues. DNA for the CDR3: TGTGCCAGCAGCTTAAGGGCGAGGTACCAAGAGACCCAGTACTTC. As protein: CASSLRARYQETQYF.

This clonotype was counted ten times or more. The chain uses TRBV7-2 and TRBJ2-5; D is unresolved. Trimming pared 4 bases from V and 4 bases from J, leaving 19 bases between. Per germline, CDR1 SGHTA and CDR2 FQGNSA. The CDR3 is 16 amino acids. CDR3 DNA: TGTGCCAGCAGCTCCCCAAAGGGTGTGGTGGCAGAGACCCAGTACTTC. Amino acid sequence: CASSSPKGVVAETQYF.

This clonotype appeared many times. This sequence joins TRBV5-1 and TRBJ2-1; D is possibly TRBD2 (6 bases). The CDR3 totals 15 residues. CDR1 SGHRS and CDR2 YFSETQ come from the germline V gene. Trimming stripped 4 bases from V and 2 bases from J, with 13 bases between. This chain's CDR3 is CASSASSDTYNEQFF. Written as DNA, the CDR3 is TGCGCCAGCAGCGCGTCTAGCGACACCTACAATGAGCAGTTCTTC.

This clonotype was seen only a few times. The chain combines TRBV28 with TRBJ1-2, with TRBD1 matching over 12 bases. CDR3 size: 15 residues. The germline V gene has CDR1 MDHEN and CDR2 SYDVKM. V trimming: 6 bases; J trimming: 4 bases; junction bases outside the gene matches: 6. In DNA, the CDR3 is TGTGCCAGCAGCCGGGACAGGGGGCGCATCTATGGCTACACCTTC. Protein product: CASSRDRGRIYGYTF.

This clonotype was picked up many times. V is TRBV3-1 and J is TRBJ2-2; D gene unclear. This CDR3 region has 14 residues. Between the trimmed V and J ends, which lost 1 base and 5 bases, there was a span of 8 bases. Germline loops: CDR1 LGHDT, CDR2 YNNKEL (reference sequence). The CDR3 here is CASSQGQATGELFF. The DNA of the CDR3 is TGTGCCAGCAGCCAAGGGCAGGCTACCGGGGAGCTGTTTTTT. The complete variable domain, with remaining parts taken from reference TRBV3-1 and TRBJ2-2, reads DTAVSQTPKYLVTQMGNDKSIKCEQNLGHDTMYWYKQDSKKFLKIMFSYNNKELIINETVPNRFSPKSPDKAHLNLHINSLELGDSAVYFCASSQGQATGELFFGEGSRLTVL.

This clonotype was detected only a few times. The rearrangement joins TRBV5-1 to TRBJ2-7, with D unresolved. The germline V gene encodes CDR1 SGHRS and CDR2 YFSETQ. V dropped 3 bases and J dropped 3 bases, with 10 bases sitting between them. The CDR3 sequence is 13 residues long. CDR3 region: CASSSLLDYEQYF. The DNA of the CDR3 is TGCGCCAGCAGCTCTTTGTTGGACTACGAGCAGTACTTC.

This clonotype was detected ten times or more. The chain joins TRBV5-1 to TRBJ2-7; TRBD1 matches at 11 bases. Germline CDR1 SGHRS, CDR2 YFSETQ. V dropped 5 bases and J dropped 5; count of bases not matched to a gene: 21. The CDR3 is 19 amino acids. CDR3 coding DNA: TGCGCCAGCAGAAGGTTGGGCCTGACAACCGGGACAGGGGGAAACGAGCAGTACTTC. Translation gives CASRRLGLTTGTGGNEQYF.

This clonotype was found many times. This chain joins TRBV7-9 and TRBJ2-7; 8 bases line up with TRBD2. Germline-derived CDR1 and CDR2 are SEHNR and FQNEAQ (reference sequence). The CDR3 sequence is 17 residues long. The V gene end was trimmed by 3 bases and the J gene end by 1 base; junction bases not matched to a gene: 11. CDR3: CASSFGFTSGSSYEQYF. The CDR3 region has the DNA TGTGCCAGCAGCTTTGGATTTACTAGCGGATCTTCCTACGAGCAGTACTTC. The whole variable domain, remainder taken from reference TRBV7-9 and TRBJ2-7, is DTGVSQNPRHKITKRGQNVTFRCDPISEHNRLYWYRQTLGQGPEFLTYFQNEAQLEKSRLLSDRFSAERPKGSFSTLEIQRTEQGDSAMYLCASSFGFTSGSSYEQYFGPGTRLTVT.

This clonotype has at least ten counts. CDR3 loop: CASSPQGQGTQYF. The CDR3 nucleotides read TGTGCCAGCAGCCCACAGGGTCAGGGGACCCAGTACTTC. The rearrangement uses TRBV12-3 or TRBV12-4 and TRBJ2-5, with D possibly being TRBD1 (6 bases). V was pared by 6 bases and J by 7 bases, with 15 bases between. The CDR3 is 13 amino acids.

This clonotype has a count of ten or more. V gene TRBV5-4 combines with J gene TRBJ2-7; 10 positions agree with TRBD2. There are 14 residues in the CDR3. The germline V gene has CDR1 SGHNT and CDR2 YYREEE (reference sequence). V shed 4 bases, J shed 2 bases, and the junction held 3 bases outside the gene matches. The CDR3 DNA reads TGTGCCAGCAGCGCCGGGACTAGCGCCTACGAGCAGTACTTC. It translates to CASSAGTSAYEQYF.

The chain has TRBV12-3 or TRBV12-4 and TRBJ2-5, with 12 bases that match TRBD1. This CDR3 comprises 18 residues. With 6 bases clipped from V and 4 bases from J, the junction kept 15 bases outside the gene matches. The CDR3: CASSHSRDRGRKGETQYF. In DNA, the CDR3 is TGTGCCAGCAGCCATTCCCGGGACAGGGGGCGGAAAGGAGAGACCCAGTACTTC.

The CDR3 protein is CASSPRTAAYEQYF. CDR3 DNA sequence: TGTGCCAGCAGCCCCCGGACAGCCGCCTACGAGCAGTACTTC. This chain connects TRBV7-2 to TRBJ2-7; possibly TRBD1 for D (6 bases). V shed 5 bases and J shed 2 bases, with 13 bases lying between them. This CDR3 is 14 amino acids long. Germline lookup yields CDR1 SGHTA and CDR2 FQGNSA.